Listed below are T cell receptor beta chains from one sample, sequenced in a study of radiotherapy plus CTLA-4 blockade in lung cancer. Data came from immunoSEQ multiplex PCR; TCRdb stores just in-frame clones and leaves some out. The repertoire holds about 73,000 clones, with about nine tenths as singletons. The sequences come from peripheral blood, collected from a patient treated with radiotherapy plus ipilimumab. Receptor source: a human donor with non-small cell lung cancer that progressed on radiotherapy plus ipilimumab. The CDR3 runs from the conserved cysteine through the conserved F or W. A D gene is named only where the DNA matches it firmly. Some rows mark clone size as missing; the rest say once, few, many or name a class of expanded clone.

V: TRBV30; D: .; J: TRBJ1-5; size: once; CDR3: CAWSHRSRSNQPQHF; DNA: TGTGCCTGGAGTCACCGGTCTCGGAGCAATCAGCCCCAGCATTTT
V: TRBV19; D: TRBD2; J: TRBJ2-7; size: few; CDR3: CASSMGLAVSLEEQYF; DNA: TGTGCCAGTAGTATGGGACTAGCGGTGTCTCTGGAGGAGCAGTACTTC
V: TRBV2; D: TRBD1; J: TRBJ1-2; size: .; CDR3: CASRDRGNPNYGYTF; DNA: TGTGCCAGCAGGGACAGGGGGAATCCTAACTATGGCTACACCTTC
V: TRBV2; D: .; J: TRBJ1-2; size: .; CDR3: CASSQDRHANYGYTF; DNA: TGTGCCAGCAGCCAAGACAGGCACGCTAACTATGGCTACACCTTC
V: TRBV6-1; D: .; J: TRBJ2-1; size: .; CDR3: CAGGRSSVYNEQFF; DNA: TGTGCCGGGGGGAGGTCTAGCGTCTACAATGAGCAGTTCTTC
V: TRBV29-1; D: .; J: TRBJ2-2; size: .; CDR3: CSVASRTGELFF; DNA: TGCAGCGTTGCCAGCAGAACCGGGGAGCTGTTTTTT
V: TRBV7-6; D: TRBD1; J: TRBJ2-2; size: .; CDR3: CASSLGQGAVTGELFF; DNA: TGTGCCAGCAGCTTGGGGCAGGGGGCTGTCACCGGGGAGCTGTTTTTT
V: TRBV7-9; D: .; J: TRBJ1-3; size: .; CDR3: CASHGGVRNTIYF; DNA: TGTGCCAGCCACGGGGGGGTTAGAAACACCATATATTTT
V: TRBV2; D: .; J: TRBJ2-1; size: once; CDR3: CASSNNEQFF; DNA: TGTGCCAGCAGTAACAATGAGCAGTTCTTC
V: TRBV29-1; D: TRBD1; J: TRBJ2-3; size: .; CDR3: CSVETRDRGTDTQYF; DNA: TGCAGCGTTGAGACTCGGGACAGAGGCACAGATACGCAGTATTTT
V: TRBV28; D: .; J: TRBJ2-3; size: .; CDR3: CASSFIRRQSTDTQYF; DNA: TGTGCCAGCAGTTTCATCCGAAGACAAAGCACAGATACGCAGTATTTT
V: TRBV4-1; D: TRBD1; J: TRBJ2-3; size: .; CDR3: CASSLPGPGQGPQYF; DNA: TGCGCCAGCAGCCTCCCCGGACCGGGACAGGGTCCGCAGTATTTT
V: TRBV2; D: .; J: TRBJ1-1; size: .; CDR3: CASSEGPGLTEAFF; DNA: TGTGCCAGCAGCGAAGGGCCAGGGCTGACTGAAGCTTTCTTT
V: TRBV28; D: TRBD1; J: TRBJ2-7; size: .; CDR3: CASSFGDRGPEQYF; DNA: TGTGCCAGCAGTTTTGGTGACAGGGGGCCCGAGCAGTACTTC
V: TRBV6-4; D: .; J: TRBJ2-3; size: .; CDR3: CASSDGLGDTQYF; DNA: TGTGCCAGCAGTGACGGCCTGGGAGATACGCAGTATTTT
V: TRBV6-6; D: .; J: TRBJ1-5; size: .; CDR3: CASSSQGRNQPQHF; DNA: TGTGCCAGCAGTTCACAGGGTCGCAATCAGCCCCAGCATTTT
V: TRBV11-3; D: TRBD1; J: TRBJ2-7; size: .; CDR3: CASSLGTGGRVEQYF; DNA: TGTGCCAGCAGCTTAGGGACAGGGGGACGGGTCGAGCAGTACTTC
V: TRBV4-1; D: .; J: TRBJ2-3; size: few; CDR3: CASSPPGGSTDTQYF; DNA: TGCGCCAGCAGCCCTCCGGGCGGGAGCACAGATACGCAGTATTTT
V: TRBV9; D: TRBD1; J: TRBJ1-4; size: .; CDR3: CASSPRQGINEKLFF; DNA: TGTGCCAGCAGCCCCAGACAGGGGATAAATGAAAAACTGTTTTTT
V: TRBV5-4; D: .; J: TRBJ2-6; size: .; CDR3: CASSLNGANVLTF; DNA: TGTGCCAGCAGCTTGAATGGGGCCAACGTCCTGACTTTC
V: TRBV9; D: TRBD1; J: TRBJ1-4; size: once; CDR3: CASSVTGATNEKLFF; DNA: TGTGCCAGCAGCGTAACAGGGGCAACTAATGAAAAACTGTTTTTT
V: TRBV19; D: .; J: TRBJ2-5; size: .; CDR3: CASSIDSVGQETQYF; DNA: TGTGCCAGTAGTATAGATTCGGTGGGCCAAGAGACCCAGTACTTC
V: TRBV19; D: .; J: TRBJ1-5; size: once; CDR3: CASGTSQPQHF; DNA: TGTGCCAGCGGAACGAGTCAGCCCCAGCATTTT
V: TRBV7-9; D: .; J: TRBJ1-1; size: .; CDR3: CASSHGIGAFF; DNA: TGTGCCAGCAGCCATGGGATCGGAGCTTTCTTT
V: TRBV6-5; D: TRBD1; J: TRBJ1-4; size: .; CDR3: CASSDRVFNEKLFF; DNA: TGTGCCAGCAGTGACAGGGTGTTCAATGAAAAACTGTTTTTT
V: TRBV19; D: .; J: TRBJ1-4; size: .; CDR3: CATRGGAATNEKLFF; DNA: TGTGCCACCCGAGGCGGAGCGGCAACTAATGAAAAACTGTTTTTT
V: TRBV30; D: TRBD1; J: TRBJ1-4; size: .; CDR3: CAWSWDRGEKLFF; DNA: TGTGCCTGGAGTTGGGACAGGGGAGAAAAACTGTTTTTT
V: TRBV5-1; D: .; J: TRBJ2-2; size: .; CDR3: CASNLGTTNTGELFF; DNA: TGCGCCAGCAACCTAGGGACAACGAACACCGGGGAGCTGTTTTTT
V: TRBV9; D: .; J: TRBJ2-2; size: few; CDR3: CASSAWSLQEGELFF; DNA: TGTGCCAGCAGCGCATGGAGTTTACAGGAAGGGGAGCTGTTTTTT
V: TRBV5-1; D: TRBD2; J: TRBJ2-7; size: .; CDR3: CASSLTSGSYEQYF; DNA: TGCGCCAGCAGCTTGACTAGCGGGAGTTACGAGCAGTACTTC
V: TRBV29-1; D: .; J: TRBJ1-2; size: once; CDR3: CSVETGSAGNGYTF; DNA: TGCAGCGTTGAAACAGGATCCGCGGGGAATGGCTACACCTTC
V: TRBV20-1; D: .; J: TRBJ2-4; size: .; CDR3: CSATAKNIQYF; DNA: TGCAGTGCTACCGCCAAAAACATTCAGTACTTC